This T cell receptor (beta chain) comes out of a study of T-cell reconstitution after alpha-beta-depleted transplantation in children. Study-level findings and limits: About two months after transplant, alpha-beta T cells reportedly came from several hundred expanded graft clones.

Unique molecular identifiers were incorporated during preparation of the TCRbeta library. From the PCR reads, TCRdb called clonotypes with MiXCR, one entry per CDR3 protein. The sample consists of some 200,000 distinct CDR3 sequences, 8.4% of them appearing once. This clonotype was observed a few times. The antigen remains unidentified. Trimming shortened V by 4 bases and J by 0 bases, and 13 bases separated the two germline ends. The CDR3 totals 16 residues. CDR1 and CDR2 from the germline V gene are MNHEY and SVGAGI. This receptor was identified in a male patient between 2 and 15 years old who had a stem cell transplant for acute myeloid leukemia, so the T cells may come from the graft donor. The starting material was PBMCs, mostly from graft donor cells, obtained 360 days after TCRalphabeta/CD19-depleted stem cell transplant. The chain links TRBV6-5 to TRBJ2-1; possible D gene TRBD2, 7 bases. CDR3 sequence (DNA): TGTGCCAGCAGTTCACGCGGGGGCGACTCCTACAATGAGCAGTTCTTC. Amino acids: CASSSRGGDSYNEQFF.